A single sample is the source of the 30 T cell receptor beta chains below, sequenced in a study of CD4 T cells in relation to SARS-CoV-2 and coronaviruses. The unexposed donors gave CD4+ T cells in 2011-2018, prior to COVID-19. Isolation of CD4+ T cells took place after less than twelve days in culture. Profiling relied on immunoSEQ multiplex PCR, and the TCRdb table lists in-frame clones only, not all of them. The repertoire holds around 9,700 clones, 80% to 90% seen once, with 15% to 20% in the top ten. For these receptors, no antigen is known. The sample was CD4+ T cells from PBMCs, cultured in vitro. The receptors originated from a human donor in good health.

CDR3 in DNA: TGTGCCAGCAGCTTAGAGACTAGGGCGGAGACCCAGTACTTC. It specifies CASSLETRAETQYF. The chain combines TRBV7-2 with TRBJ2-5; D perhaps matches TRBD2 (6 bases). The V gene lost 1 base and the J gene lost 5 bases, with 11 bases spanning the gap. Germline CDR1 and CDR2: SGHTA and FQGNSA. The CDR3 has 14 amino acids.

This sequence joins TRBV5-6 and TRBJ1-2; D uncertain. Trimming pared 4 bases from V and 0 bases from J, leaving 4 bases between. Germline CDR1 reads SGHDT; CDR2 reads YYEEEE. This CDR3 is built from 12 residues. CDR3: CASSLTNYGYTF. CDR3 DNA: TGTGCCAGCAGCCTAACTAACTATGGCTACACCTTC.

This sequence joins TRBV3-1 (or the pseudogene TRBV3-2) and TRBJ2-7; TRBD2 aligns across 13 bases. The germline V gene has CDR1 LGHDT and CDR2 YNNKEL (reference sequence). The CDR3 extends over 18 amino acids. The J segment lost 0 bases and the V segment lost 1 base, leaving 6 bases of the junction unmatched. Here the CDR3 DNA reads TGTGCCAGCAGCCAAGTGAAGGGACTAGCGGGGTTCTCCTACGAGCAGTACTTC. Its translation is CASSQVKGLAGFSYEQYF.

The gene calls are TRBV5-4 and TRBJ2-5; weak D call: TRBD2 (8 bases). This CDR3 has 15 amino acids. CDR1 is SGHNT, CDR2 YYREEE, per germline (reference sequence). The ends were cut back, 4 bases at V and 4 bases at J, with 17 bases in the middle. The CDR3 loop is CASSPEGAGGETQYF. For the CDR3, the DNA is TGTGCCAGCAGCCCGGAGGGGGCGGGGGGAGAGACCCAGTACTTC.

The J gene is TRBJ2-7, the V gene TRBV3-1 (or the pseudogene TRBV3-2); 7 nucleotides match TRBD2. The CDR3 has 16 residues. Germline loops: CDR1 LGHDT, CDR2 YNNKEL (reference sequence). V was clipped by 2 bases and J by 0 bases; unmatched bases: 7. The CDR3 is CASSQTGGKSSYEQYF. CDR3 coding DNA: TGTGCCAGCAGCCAAACGGGGGGAAAGAGCTCCTACGAGCAGTACTTC.

The chain uses TRBV9 and TRBJ2-3; no clear D gene. Trimming removed 3 bases at V and 0 bases at J, with 11 bases between. CDR3 length: 15 residues. Germline V CDR1 and CDR2: SGDLS, YYNGEE. CDR3 amino acids: CASSARTPSTDTQYF. CDR3 nucleotides: TGTGCCAGCAGCGCCAGGACCCCTAGCACAGATACGCAGTATTTT.

Only one count was recorded for this clone. V usage is TRBV25-1 and J usage is TRBJ2-5; D unclear. CDR1 and CDR2 from the germline V gene are MGHDK and SYGVNS. The CDR3 spans 15 residues. Trimming took off 1 base at V and 1 base at J, with 10 bases between the two ends. The CDR3 is CASSEWKGLQETQYF. CDR3 in DNA: TGTGCCAGCAGTGAATGGAAAGGGCTCCAAGAGACCCAGTACTTC.

The V and J genes are TRBV7-8 and TRBJ2-7; the D gene is possibly TRBD2 (7 bases). CDR3 length: 14 residues. Trimming left V 6 bases short and J 7 bases short, with 19 bases between. CDR1 and CDR2 from the germline V gene are SGHVS and FQNEAQ. This chain's CDR3 is CASRFREGEGEQYF. For the CDR3, the DNA is TGTGCCAGCAGATTTAGGGAGGGGGAGGGGGAGCAGTACTTC.

This clone appeared a single time. This chain uses TRBV6-5 with TRBJ1-4, with TRBD1 identical over 7 bases. Germline values: CDR1 MNHEY, CDR2 SVGAGI. V shed 6 bases, J shed 8 bases, and the junction held 9 bases outside the gene matches. CDR3 size: 14 residues. CDR3 amino acids: CASRRNRGGEKLFF. In DNA form, the CDR3 reads TGTGCCAGCAGGAGGAACAGGGGTGGGGAAAAACTGTTTTTT.

The V gene is TRBV7-9, the J gene TRBJ2-5, with D possibly being TRBD1 (6 bases). The CDR3 has 12 residues. Germline CDR1 SEHNR, CDR2 FQNEAQ (reference sequence). V was trimmed by 3 bases and J by 5 bases, leaving 7 bases between them. CDR3 nucleotides: TGTGCCAGCAGCTTTACAGGGGAGACCCAGTACTTC. It encodes CASSFTGETQYF.

The rearrangement links TRBV10-2 to TRBJ1-6; D gene uncertain. The V gene lost 2 bases and the J gene lost 6 bases, with 8 bases spanning the gap. Germline CDR1 reads WSHSY; CDR2 reads SAAADI. The CDR3 length is 14 residues. The CDR3 bases are TGCGCCAGCAGTGAGCGACGTATTAATTCACCCCTCCACTTT. It yields the protein CASSERRINSPLHF.

The CDR3 sequence is CASSERSGTDTQYF. The CDR3 region has the DNA TGTGCCAGCAGCGAGAGGTCCGGTACAGATACGCAGTATTTT. This chain links TRBV28 with TRBJ2-3; D is undetermined. Germline CDR1 is MDHEN and CDR2 is SYDVKM. The CDR3 is made up of 14 amino acids. The ends were cut back, 6 bases at V and 3 bases at J, with 13 bases in the middle. The full variable domain, its missing parts supplied by reference TRBV28 and TRBJ2-3, is DVKVTQSSRYLVKRTGEKVFLECVQDMDHENMFWYRQDPGLGLRLIYFSYDVKMKEKGDIPEGYSVSREKKERFSLILESASTNQTSMYLCASSERSGTDTQYFGPGTRLTVL.

This clone was observed a handful of times. V gene TRBV10-1 combines with J gene TRBJ2-1, with 7 bases fitting TRBD1. This CDR3 region has 16 residues. Trimming at V came to 6 bases and at J to 5 bases, leaving 13 bases not matched to a gene. Germline V lookup: CDR1 WNHNN, CDR2 SYGVQD (reference sequence). The CDR3: CASRADSSQGDNEQFF. The CDR3 nucleotides read TGCGCCAGCAGGGCGGACTCCTCGCAGGGGGACAATGAGCAGTTCTTC.

The chain combines TRBV10-2 with TRBJ2-3, with D possibly being TRBD1 or TRBD2 (6 bases each). This CDR3 region has 16 residues. CDR1 is WSHSY and CDR2 is SAAADI in the germline V gene. V was pared by 3 bases and J by 0 bases, with 13 bases between. The chain's CDR3 is CASSDLGGPSTDTQYF. CDR3 coding DNA: TGCGCCAGCAGTGACCTCGGGGGCCCAAGCACAGATACGCAGTATTTT.

CDR3 loop: CASSYGGAYNEQFF. CDR3 DNA: TGTGCCAGCAGTTACGGGGGGGCCTACAATGAGCAGTTCTTC. The gene calls are TRBV6-5 and TRBJ2-1, with 7 nucleotides matching TRBD2. This CDR3 has 14 residues. The J segment lost 2 bases and the V segment lost 2 bases, leaving 0 bases of the junction unmatched. Germline-derived CDR1 and CDR2 are MNHEY and SVGAGI.

The chain employs TRBV28 and TRBJ1-4; 8 bases match TRBD1. V dropped 5 bases and J dropped 8; count of bases not matched to a gene: 4. This CDR3 has 13 residues. Germline CDR1 is MDHEN and CDR2 is SYDVKM. CDR3 sequence (DNA): TGTGCCAGCAGTGTCAGGGGGCGGGAAAAACTGTTTTTT. Translated: CASSVRGREKLFF. The variable domain in full, completed from reference TRBV28 and TRBJ1-4, reads DVKVTQSSRYLVKRTGEKVFLECVQDMDHENMFWYRQDPGLGLRLIYFSYDVKMKEKGDIPEGYSVSREKKERFSLILESASTNQTSMYLCASSVRGREKLFFGSGTQLSVL.

V gene TRBV6-6 combines with J gene TRBJ1-5; tentative D call: TRBD1 (6 bases). V gave up 3 bases and J gave up 10 bases, with 16 bases separating them. CDR1 MNHNY and CDR2 SVGAGI come from the germline V gene (reference sequence). The length of the CDR3 is 14 residues. The chain's CDR3 is CASSYGGHPNPQHF. In DNA form, the CDR3 reads TGTGCCAGCAGTTATGGGGGACACCCCAATCCCCAGCATTTT.

The rearrangement uses TRBV11-2 and TRBJ1-4; D is unclear. Trimming took 11 bases from V and 0 from J, leaving 16 bases between them. Germline V lookup: CDR1 SGHAT, CDR2 FQNNGV. The length of the CDR3 is 15 residues. The CDR3: CAQPKGFATNEKLFF. CDR3 nucleotide sequence: TGTGCCCAGCCCAAGGGCTTTGCAACTAATGAAAAACTGTTTTTT.

This chain joins TRBV11-2 and TRBJ2-7, with 10 bases lining up with TRBD2. The V segment lost 4 bases and the J segment 7 bases; nucleotides outside the gene matches: 13. The CDR3 runs 16 residues. Germline V gives CDR1 SGHAT, CDR2 FQNNGV. The chain's CDR3 is CASSSRSGRGVWEQYF. CDR3 DNA sequence: TGTGCCAGCAGCTCGAGAAGCGGGAGGGGTGTGTGGGAGCAGTACTTC.

This clone came up a few times. The DNA of the CDR3 is TGTGCCAGTAGTAGAAGTTTCTATGAAAAACTGTTTTTT. This codes for CASSRSFYEKLFF. This chain links TRBV19 with TRBJ1-4; unclear D gene. The CDR3 consists of 13 residues. V was pared by 4 bases and J by 6 bases, with 9 bases between. In germline, CDR1 is LNHDA, CDR2 SQIVND (reference sequence).

This chain links TRBV9 with TRBJ1-2; 7 bases are a match to TRBD1. The CDR3 has 13 residues. Germline loops: CDR1 SGDLS, CDR2 YYNGEE. V gave up 2 bases and J gave up 2 bases; unmatched junction bases: 0. The CDR3 DNA reads TGTGCCAGCAGCGTGACAGGGAACTATGGCTACACCTTC. Its protein is CASSVTGNYGYTF.

This chain uses TRBV12-5 with TRBJ2-6; D might be TRBD2 (5 bases). V lost 7 bases, J lost 2 bases, and 18 bases lay in between. The CDR3 consists of 17 residues. Germline assignment: CDR1 LGHNT and CDR2 FRNRAP. The DNA of the CDR3 is TGTGCTAGTGAGCCCCAGAGGGCGGTCGCTGGGGCCAACGTCCTGACTTTC. Translation: CASEPQRAVAGANVLTF.

The chain couples TRBV5-6 to TRBJ2-1, with D possibly TRBD1 on 6 matching bases. The CDR3 length is 16 residues. V dropped 3 bases and J dropped 6 bases, with 19 bases sitting between them. Germline CDR1 reads SGHDT; CDR2 reads YYEEEE. CDR3 nucleotide sequence: TGTGCCAGCAGCTGGGGGCCCGGGCCGACCGGCAATGAGCAGTTCTTC. It encodes CASSWGPGPTGNEQFF.

The CDR3: CASSQPGQGHEQYF. For the CDR3, the DNA is TGCGCCAGCAGCCAACCGGGACAGGGCCACGAGCAGTACTTC. The chain joins TRBV4-1 to TRBJ2-7; TRBD1 matches 9 bases. Germline lookup yields CDR1 MGHRA and CDR2 YSYEKL. V was pared by 2 bases and J by 5 bases, with 4 bases of the junction left unmatched. The CDR3 covers 14 residues.

A remark on this clone: One end of the junction does not line up with germline, which may come from a read error. This chain links TRBV6-1 with TRBJ1-3; D might be TRBD1 (6 bases). The CDR3 is 14 residues long. Germline V CDR1 and CDR2: MNHNS, SASEGT. The DNA for the CDR3 is TGTGCCAGCAGGGAAGGGGGTTCTGGAAACACCATATATTTT. Protein: CASREGGSGNTIYF.

The chain has TRBV19 and TRBJ2-4; 8 bases map to TRBD2. V was pared by 8 bases and J by 0 bases, with 9 bases of the junction left unmatched. Germline V gene lookup returns CDR1 LNHDA and CDR2 SQIVND (reference sequence). This CDR3 contains 16 residues. The CDR3 coding sequence is TGTGCCAGTTCCGGGGGGGTGACTCTAGCCAAAAACATTCAGTACTTC. As protein: CASSGGVTLAKNIQYF.

The genes are TRBV5-1 and TRBJ2-1, with 7 positions matching TRBD2. Trimming took 1 base from V and 4 from J; bases not matched to a gene: 2. Germline CDR1 SGHRS, CDR2 YFSETQ. The CDR3 covers 14 residues. The CDR3 protein is CASSLSGAYNEQFF. The CDR3 DNA reads TGCGCCAGCAGCTTGAGCGGGGCTTACAATGAGCAGTTCTTC. The variable domain in full, completed from reference TRBV5-1 and TRBJ2-1, reads KAGVTQTPRYLIKTRGQQVTLSCSPISGHRSVSWYQQTPGQGLQFLFEYFSETQRNKGNFPGRFSGRQFSNSRSEMNVSTLELGDSALYLCASSLSGAYNEQFFGPGTRLTVL.

The chain combines TRBV19 with TRBJ1-5, with D maybe TRBD1 (5 bases). V shed 5 bases and J shed 4 bases, with 15 bases lying between them. Germline lookup yields CDR1 LNHDA and CDR2 SQIVND (reference sequence). The CDR3 loop spans 15 amino acids. The CDR3 region has the DNA TGTGCCAGTAGTGGGGGGGAAGTGTGGAATCAGCCCCAGCATTTT. Its translation: CASSGGEVWNQPQHF.

The V and J genes are TRBV25-1 and TRBJ2-3; 11 bases agree with TRBD2. CDR3 length equals 15 residues. Trimming at V came to 9 bases and at J to 4 bases, leaving 9 bases not matched to a gene. From germline, CDR1 is MGHDK and CDR2 SYGVNS. This CDR3 is CASGGVAGGSDTQYF. The CDR3 DNA reads TGTGCCAGTGGAGGGGTAGCGGGAGGGTCAGATACGCAGTATTTT.

The chain has TRBV6-6 and TRBJ2-1; D unresolved. This CDR3 is built from 11 residues. CDR1 is MNHNY, CDR2 SVGAGI, per germline (reference sequence). Trimming removed 4 bases at V and 12 bases at J, with 10 bases between. CDR3 in DNA: TGTGCCAGCAGTTCGAAAGAGCGGCAGTTCTTC. Translated, it gives CASSSKERQFF.